Listed below are T cell receptor beta chains from one sample, sequenced in a study of T cell repertoires in cytomegalovirus infection. TCRdb re-called the reads through MiXCR, storing one row per CDR3 protein. Here the sample spans hundreds of thousands of distinct CDR3 sequences, 17% being singletons. The material sequenced was PBMCs. All receptors derive from a human donor in good health (CMV status not recorded). Some clones in this sample may be carry-over from other donors' samples. Each CDR3 is given with its conserved first and last residue. A D gene is named only where the DNA matches it firmly. Rows may omit the clone size; those that give it use once, few, many or a size class.

d_call	v_call	clone_size	j_call	cdr3_aa	cdr3_nt
.	TRBV18	.	TRBJ2-1	CASSRQQGISYNEQFF	TGTGCCAGCTCCCGTCAACAGGGTATATCCTACAATGAGCAGTTCTTC
.	TRBV20-1	few	TRBJ1-5	CSATGLSNQPQHF	TGCAGTGCTACAGGGTTGAGCAATCAGCCCCAGCATTTT
.	TRBV7-8	.	TRBJ1-1	CASSFTLTDSEAFF	TGTGCCAGCAGCTTTACCCTGACAGATTCTGAAGCTTTCTTT
.	TRBV24-1	few	TRBJ2-3	CATSIPTGMYGDTQYF	TGTGCCACCAGTATCCCCACAGGGATGTATGGTGATACGCAGTATTTT
.	TRBV18	few	TRBJ2-5	CASSPAGGTQYF	TGTGCCAGCTCACCCGCAGGTGGGACCCAGTACTTC
.	TRBV7-2	many	TRBJ1-1	CASSLELSGAGTEAFF	TGTGCCAGCAGCTTAGAGCTCTCTGGAGCGGGCACTGAAGCTTTCTTT
.	TRBV4-3	few	TRBJ1-1	CASSRVRGTPNTEAFF	TGCGCCAGCAGCCGAGTGAGAGGCACCCCGAACACTGAAGCTTTCTTT
.	TRBV4-1	.	TRBJ1-6	CASSQDPLAWSTKNSPLHF	TGCGCCAGCAGCCAAGACCCATTGGCTTGGTCCACCAAAAATTCACCCCTCCACTTT
.	TRBV7-2	many	TRBJ1-2	CASSFAGGSARRGYTF	TGTGCCAGCAGCTTCGCCGGTGGGTCCGCCCGCAGGGGCTACACCTTC
TRBD2	TRBV6-5	many	TRBJ2-7	CASRQTSGGPHEQYF	TGTGCCAGCAGACAAACTAGCGGGGGGCCCCACGAGCAGTACTTC
TRBD1	TRBV2	many	TRBJ2-7	CASSSRTGYKEQYF	TGTGCCAGCAGCTCCCGGACAGGGTATAAAGAGCAGTACTTC
TRBD1	TRBV7-9	many	TRBJ1-2	CASSSGTDFNYGYTF	TGTGCCAGCAGCTCAGGGACAGATTTTAACTATGGCTACACCTTC
TRBD2	TRBV6-5	.	TRBJ2-3	CASSYSLPASGGYHTQYF	TGTGCCAGCAGTTACTCCCTCCCGGCTAGCGGGGGGTACCATACGCAGTATTTT
.	TRBV12-3/TRBV12-4	once	TRBJ1-4	CASSFRAVNEKLFF	TGTGCCAGCAGTTTTCGGGCAGTCAATGAAAAACTGTTTTTT
.	TRBV4-1	.	TRBJ2-2	CASSRPGTSRTGELFF	TGCGCCAGCAGCCGTCCCGGGACTTCACGTACCGGGGAGCTGTTTTTT
TRBD2	TRBV20-1	many	TRBJ2-1	CSADNSGGGNEQFF	TGCAGTGCCGACAATAGCGGGGGTGGCAATGAGCAGTTCTTC
.	TRBV28	.	TRBJ2-7	CASSEPGGATYEQYF	TGTGCCAGCAGTGAGCCTGGGGGTGCAACCTACGAGCAGTACTTC
TRBD1	TRBV6-5	few	TRBJ1-3	CASSLEGAQGNTIYF	TGTGCCAGCAGTTTGGAGGGGGCGCAGGGAAACACCATATATTTT
.	TRBV12-3/TRBV12-4	many	TRBJ1-1	CASSSLAVNTEAFF	TGTGCCAGCAGTTCCCTGGCGGTGAACACTGAAGCTTTCTTT
.	TRBV6-2/TRBV6-3	many	TRBJ1-2	CASSSRTVGYTF	TGTGCCAGCAGTTCCCGGACAGTTGGCTACACCTTC
TRBD1	TRBV6-6	.	TRBJ1-1	CASSYPNQGQGFTEAFF	TGTGCCAGCAGTTACCCGAACCAGGGACAGGGGTTCACTGAAGCTTTCTTT
.	TRBV20-1	few	TRBJ2-5	CSADRRIETQYF	TGCAGTGCAGACAGGAGGATAGAGACCCAGTACTTC
TRBD2	TRBV20-1	.	TRBJ2-3	CSAPSGGVTDTQYF	TGCAGTGCTCCCTCGGGGGGTGTCACAGATACGCAGTATTTT
.	TRBV12-3/TRBV12-4	many	TRBJ2-7	CASSFGPYEQYF	TGTGCCAGCAGTTTTGGGCCCTACGAGCAGTACTTC
TRBD1	TRBV7-6	many	TRBJ2-1	CASSFRPGQGSDEQFF	TGTGCCAGCAGCTTTCGGCCGGGACAGGGGAGCGATGAGCAGTTCTTC
.	TRBV28	.	TRBJ1-5	CASSSQYNQPQHF	TGTGCCAGCAGTTCCCAGTACAATCAGCCCCAGCATTTT
TRBD1	TRBV7-3	.	TRBJ1-6	CASSLKMVNRGPGSYNSPLHF	TGTGCCAGCAGCTTAAAAATGGTCAACAGGGGCCCAGGGTCCTATAATTCACCCCTCCACTTT
TRBD2	TRBV7-6	many	TRBJ2-7	CASSGLAGASYEQYF	TGTGCCAGCAGCGGACTAGCGGGGGCCTCCTACGAGCAGTACTTC
.	TRBV7-2	few	TRBJ1-5	CASSPSQGNNQPQHF	TGTGCCAGCAGCCCATCCCAGGGGAACAATCAGCCCCAGCATTTT
TRBD1	TRBV20-1	.	TRBJ2-5	CSATRQGARETQYF	TGCAGTGCTACCCGACAGGGGGCGCGAGAGACCCAGTACTTC
TRBD1	TRBV20-1	few	TRBJ1-6	CSASSIRTGDSPLHF	TGCAGTGCTAGTTCTATTCGAACAGGGGATTCACCCCTCCACTTT
.	TRBV4-3	many	TRBJ1-4	CASSQSPGGILGEKLFF	TGCGCCAGCAGCCAATCACCCGGGGGGATTCTTGGGGAAAAACTGTTTTTT
.	TRBV7-9	.	TRBJ2-5	CASSPVGGEETQYF	TGTGCCAGCAGCCCCGTTGGAGGAGAAGAGACCCAGTACTTC
.	TRBV7-2	many	TRBJ2-5	CASSAEFALRETQYF	TGTGCCAGCAGCGCGGAATTCGCCCTGCGGGAGACCCAGTACTTC
TRBD1	TRBV7-9	.	TRBJ1-2	CASSLGPGDSTYYGYTF	TGTGCCAGCAGCTTGGGGCCCGGGGACAGCACTTACTATGGCTACACCTTC
.	TRBV7-2	many	TRBJ1-2	CASSTTGSGGIYYGYTF	TGTGCCAGCAGCACGACAGGAAGTGGCGGCATCTACTATGGCTACACCTTC
.	TRBV19	few	TRBJ2-2	CASSISSGITGELFF	TGTGCCAGTAGTATAAGCAGTGGTATTACCGGGGAGCTGTTTTTT